This TCR beta chain appears in the sequencing data of a study of blood T cell repertoires in COVID-19. Each participant's cohort was designated according to participant-reported clinical history. V lost 5 bases to trimming and J lost 0 bases, with 22 bases between them. The germline CDR1 and CDR2 sequences are SEHNR and FQNEAQ (reference sequence). This CDR3 comprises 18 residues. Generated by immunoSEQ multiplex PCR, the TCRdb table keeps only in-frame clones and is missing some. The data contain hundreds of thousands of clones, just under 90% of them singletons. This receptor was identified in a man in his fifties who had been exposed to COVID-19. Sample: PBMCs or T cells enriched from blood (not recorded which). This sequence joins TRBV7-9 and TRBJ1-2; D might be TRBD1 (6 bases). CDR3 residues: CASSRQGAGELANYGYTF. CDR3 nucleotides: TGTGCCAGCAGCCGCCAAGGGGCAGGGGAGTTGGCTAACTATGGCTACACCTTC.